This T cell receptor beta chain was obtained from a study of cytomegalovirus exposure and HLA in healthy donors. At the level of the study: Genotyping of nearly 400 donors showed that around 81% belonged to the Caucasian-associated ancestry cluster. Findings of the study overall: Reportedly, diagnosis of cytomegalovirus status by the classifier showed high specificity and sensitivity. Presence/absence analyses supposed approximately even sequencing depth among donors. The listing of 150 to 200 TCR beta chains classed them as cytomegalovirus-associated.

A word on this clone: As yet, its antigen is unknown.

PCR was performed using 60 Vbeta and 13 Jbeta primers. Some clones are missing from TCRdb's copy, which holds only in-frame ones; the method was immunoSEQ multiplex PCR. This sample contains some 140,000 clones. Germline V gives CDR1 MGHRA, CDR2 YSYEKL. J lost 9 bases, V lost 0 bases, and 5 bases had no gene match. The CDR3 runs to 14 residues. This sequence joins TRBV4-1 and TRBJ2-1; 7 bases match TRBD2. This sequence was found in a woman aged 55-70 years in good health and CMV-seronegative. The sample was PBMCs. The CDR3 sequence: CASSQEGTKSEQFF. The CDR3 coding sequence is TGCGCCAGCAGCCAAGAGGGGACTAAGAGTGAGCAGTTCTTC.